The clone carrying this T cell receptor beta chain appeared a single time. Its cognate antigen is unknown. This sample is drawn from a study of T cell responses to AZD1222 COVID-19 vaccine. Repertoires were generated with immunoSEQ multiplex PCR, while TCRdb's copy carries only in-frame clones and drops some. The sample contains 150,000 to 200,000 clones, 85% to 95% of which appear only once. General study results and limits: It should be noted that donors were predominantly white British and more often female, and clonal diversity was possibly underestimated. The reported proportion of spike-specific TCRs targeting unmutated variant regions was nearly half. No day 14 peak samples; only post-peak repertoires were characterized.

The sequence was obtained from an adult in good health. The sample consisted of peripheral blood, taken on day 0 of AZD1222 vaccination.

The CDR3 coding sequence is TGTGCCAGCAGTTACTACCGACGAGGGGGAGATGAAGCTTTCTTT. It is translated as CASSYYRRGGDEAFF. The chain links TRBV6-5 to TRBJ1-1, with D possibly being TRBD1 (6 bases). Germline CDR1 and CDR2: MNHEY and SVGAGI. Trimming removed 1 base from V and 7 bases from J, with 16 bases in between. The CDR3 is 15 amino acids.